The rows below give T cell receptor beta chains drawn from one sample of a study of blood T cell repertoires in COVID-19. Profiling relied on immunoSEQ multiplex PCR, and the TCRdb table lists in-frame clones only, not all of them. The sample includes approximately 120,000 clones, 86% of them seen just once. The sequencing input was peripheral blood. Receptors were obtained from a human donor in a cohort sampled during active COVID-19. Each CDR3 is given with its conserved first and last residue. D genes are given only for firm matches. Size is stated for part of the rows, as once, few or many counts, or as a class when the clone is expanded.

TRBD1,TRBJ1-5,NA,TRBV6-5,TGTGCCAGCAGTATCCGGGACAGAAGCAATCAGCCCCAGCATTTT,CASSIRDRSNQPQHF
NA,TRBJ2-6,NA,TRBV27,TGTGCCAGCAGTTTTTATTCTGGGGCCAACGTCCTGACTTTC,CASSFYSGANVLTF
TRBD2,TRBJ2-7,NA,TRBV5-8,TGTGCCAGCAGCCCGGGACTAGCGGGGTCCTACGAGCAGTACTTC,CASSPGLAGSYEQYF
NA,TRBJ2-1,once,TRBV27,TGTGCCAGCAGTTTCACCGGGTCTAGCAATGAGCAGTTCTTC,CASSFTGSSNEQFF
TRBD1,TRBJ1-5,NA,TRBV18,TGTGCCAGCTCCCTTGACAGGGGTAATCAGCCCCAGCATTTT,CASSLDRGNQPQHF
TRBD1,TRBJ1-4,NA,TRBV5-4,TGTGCCAGCAGCTCCCGGACAGGAACTAATGAAAAACTGTTTTTT,CASSSRTGTNEKLFF
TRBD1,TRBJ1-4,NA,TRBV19,TGTGCCAGTATCAGGGGGCCTGGGGAAAAACTGTTTTTT,CASIRGPGEKLFF
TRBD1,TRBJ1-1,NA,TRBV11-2,TGTGCCAGCAGCTCGCCGACAGGGGGCACTGAAGCTTTCTTT,CASSSPTGGTEAFF
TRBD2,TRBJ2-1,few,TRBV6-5,TGTGCCAGCAGTTTAGCGGGAGGGCCCAACAATGAGCAGTTCTTC,CASSLAGGPNNEQFF
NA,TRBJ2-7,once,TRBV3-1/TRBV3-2,TGTGCCAGCAGCCGACTTAGCGGAAAAATAACCTACGAGCAGTACTTC,CASSRLSGKITYEQYF
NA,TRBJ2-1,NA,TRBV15,TGTGCCACCAGCACAGAGCGCAGCGGTCGCAATGAGCAGTTCTTC,CATSTERSGRNEQFF
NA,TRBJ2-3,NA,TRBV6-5,TGTGCCAGCACCAAAAGCGGGTCTAACACAGATACGCAGTATTTT,CASTKSGSNTDTQYF
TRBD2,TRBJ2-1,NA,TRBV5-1,TGCGCCAGCAGCTTGGAATCGGGAGGCGAGCAGTTCTTC,CASSLESGGEQFF
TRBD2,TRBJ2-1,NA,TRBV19,TGTGCCAGTAGTATAGGTTTAGCGGGAGCGGTCGGTGAGCAGTTCTTC,CASSIGLAGAVGEQFF
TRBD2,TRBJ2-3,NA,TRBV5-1,TGCGCCAGCAGCCCCGGGACTAGCGGGAACACGCAGTATTTT,CASSPGTSGNTQYF
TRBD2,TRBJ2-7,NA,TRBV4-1,TGCGCCAGCAGCCAAAAGACTAGCGGAAATTACGAGCAGTACTTC,CASSQKTSGNYEQYF
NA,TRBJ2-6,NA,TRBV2,TGTGCCAGCAGCGCAGGGCTCTCTGGGGCCAACGTCCTGACTTTC,CASSAGLSGANVLTF
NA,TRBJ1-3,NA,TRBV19,TGTGCCAGTAACAACAGGGCGACGGGAAACACCATATATTTT,CASNNRATGNTIYF
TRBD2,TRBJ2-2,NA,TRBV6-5,TGTGCCAGCAGTCCGGGACTAGCGAACACCGGGGAGCTGTTTTTT,CASSPGLANTGELFF
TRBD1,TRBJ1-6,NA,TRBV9,TGTGCCAGCAGCGTGACAGGGGACAATTCACCCCTCCACTTT,CASSVTGDNSPLHF
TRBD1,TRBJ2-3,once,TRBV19,TGTGCCAGTAGTATGGGGGACAGGAGCACAGATACGCAGTATTTT,CASSMGDRSTDTQYF
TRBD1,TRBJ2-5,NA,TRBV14,TGTGCCAGCAGCCAAGTTATCTCCGTAGGGCACAGGGGAAGAGAGACCCAGTACTTC,CASSQVISVGHRGRETQYF
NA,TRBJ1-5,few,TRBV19,TGTGCCAGTAGAAGCTCGACAGGTAATCAGCCCCAGCATTTT,CASRSSTGNQPQHF
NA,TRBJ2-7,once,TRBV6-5,TGTGCCAGCGGGCTAGGGCGGACTCTGGAGCAGTACTTC,CASGLGRTLEQYF
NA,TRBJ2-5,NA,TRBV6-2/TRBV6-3,TGTGCCAGCAGTTATTGGGCAGGCCAAAGACAAGAGACCCAGTACTTC,CASSYWAGQRQETQYF
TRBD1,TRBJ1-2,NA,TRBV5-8,TGTGCCAGCAGCCCTAGGACAGGGGGAACTGGCTACACCTTC,CASSPRTGGTGYTF
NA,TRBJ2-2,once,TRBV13,TGTGCCAGCAGCCTCCAGGGCAGTTGGAGGGACACCGGGGAGCTGTTTTTT,CASSLQGSWRDTGELFF
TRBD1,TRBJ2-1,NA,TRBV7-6,TGTGCCAGCACCGGGACAGGGGCGATCGGAGGCGGGAAAAGTACCTACAATGAGCAGTTCTTC,CASTGTGAIGGGKSTYNEQFF
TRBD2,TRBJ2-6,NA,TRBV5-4,TGTGCCAGCAGCTTACTAGCGGGGGGGAGCTCTGGGGCCAACGTCCTGACTTTC,CASSLLAGGSSGANVLTF
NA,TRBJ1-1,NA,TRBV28,TGTGCCAGCAGTTTACGAGGGTTGAGTGGCACTGAAGCTTTCTTT,CASSLRGLSGTEAFF
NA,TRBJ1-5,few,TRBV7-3,TGTGCCAGCAGCGGATCAGGGGACCAGCCCCAGCATTTT,CASSGSGDQPQHF
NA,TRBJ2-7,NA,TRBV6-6,TGTGCCAGCACTCTACGGGAGGGGGCTGGGGAGCAGTACTTC,CASTLREGAGEQYF
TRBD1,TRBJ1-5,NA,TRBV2,TGTGCCTCAGGGTCCGGGACAGGGAGGGATCAGCCCCAGCATTTT,CASGSGTGRDQPQHF
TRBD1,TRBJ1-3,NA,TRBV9,TGTGCCAGCAGCGCCGGGGGACAGGGGGTAACTGGAAACACCATATATTTT,CASSAGGQGVTGNTIYF
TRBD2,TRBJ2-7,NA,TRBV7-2,TGTGCCAGCAGCTTAGTACTAGCGGGAGGATACGAGCAGTACTTC,CASSLVLAGGYEQYF
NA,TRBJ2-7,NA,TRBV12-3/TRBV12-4,TGTGCCAGCAGCCTGGTCAGGGGCGAGCAGTACTTC,CASSLVRGEQYF
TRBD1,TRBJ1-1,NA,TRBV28,TGTTGTGTCATGGGGGCAGGGGGGAACTTCGCTGAAGCTTTCTTT,CCVMGAGGNFAEAFF
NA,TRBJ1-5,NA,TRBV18,TGTGCCAGCTCACAGGACCAGGGACAGCCCCAGCATTTT,CASSQDQGQPQHF
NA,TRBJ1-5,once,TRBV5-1,TGCGCCAGCAGCTTGGGTATGAGGGAAGATCAGCCCCAGCATTTT,CASSLGMREDQPQHF
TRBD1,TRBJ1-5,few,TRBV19,TGTGCCACTCAACATTCGGGACAGACTCAGCCCCAGCATTTT,CATQHSGQTQPQHF
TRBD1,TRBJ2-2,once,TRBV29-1,TGCAGCGTAGATACCGGGACAGTTAACACCGGGGAGCTGTTTTTT,CSVDTGTVNTGELFF
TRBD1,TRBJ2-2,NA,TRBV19,TGTGCCAGTAGTCCTTCGACCGGGACAGGGGGTAGTTTTCGCACCGGGGAGCTGTTTTTT,CASSPSTGTGGSFRTGELFF
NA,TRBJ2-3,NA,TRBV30,TGTGTTGTACTAGAGCGCACAGATACGCAGTATTTT,CVVLERTDTQYF
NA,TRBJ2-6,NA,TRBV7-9,TGTGCCAGCAGCACCAAGTTGGGGGGGGACAGGCGGATCGATTCTGGGGCCAACGTCCTGACTTTC,CASSTKLGGDRRIDSGANVLTF